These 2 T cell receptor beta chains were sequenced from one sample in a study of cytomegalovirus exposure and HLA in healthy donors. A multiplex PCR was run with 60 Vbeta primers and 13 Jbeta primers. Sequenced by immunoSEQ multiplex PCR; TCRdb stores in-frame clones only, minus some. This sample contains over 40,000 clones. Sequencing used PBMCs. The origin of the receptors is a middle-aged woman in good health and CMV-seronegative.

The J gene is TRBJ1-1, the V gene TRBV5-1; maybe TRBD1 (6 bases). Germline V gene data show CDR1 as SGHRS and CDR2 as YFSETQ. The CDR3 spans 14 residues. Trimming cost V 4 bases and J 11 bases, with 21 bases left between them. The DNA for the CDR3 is TGCGCCAGCAGCACGACAGGCACCATTTTCCGGGCTTTCTTT. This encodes CASSTTGTIFRAFF.

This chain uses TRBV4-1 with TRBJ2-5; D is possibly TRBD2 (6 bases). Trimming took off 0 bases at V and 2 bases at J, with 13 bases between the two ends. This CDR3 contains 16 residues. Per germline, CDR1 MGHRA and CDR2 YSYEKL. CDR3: CASSQDGVAVQETQYF. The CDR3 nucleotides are TGCGCCAGCAGCCAAGATGGTGTAGCGGTTCAAGAGACCCAGTACTTC.